Below, 9 T cell receptor beta chains from the same sample are listed, as sequenced in a study of blood T cell repertoires in COVID-19. Profiling relied on immunoSEQ multiplex PCR, and the TCRdb table lists in-frame clones only, not all of them. The sample records roughly 460,000 clones, about 90% being singletons. Sequencing was performed on peripheral blood. All receptors derive from a man between 18 and 35 years old with COVID-19, enrolled during active disease.

This chain joins TRBV14 and TRBJ2-2; 12 nucleotides match TRBD2. This CDR3 is built from 16 residues. Trimming removed 6 bases from V and 5 bases from J; junction bases left unmatched: 7. CDR1 is SGHDN, CDR2 FVKESK, per germline. In DNA form, the CDR3 reads TGTGCCAGCAGGTCTAGCGGGAGGGCCTTGACCGGGGAGCTGTTTTTT. It encodes CASRSSGRALTGELFF. Full variable domain (rest looked up from reference TRBV14 and TRBJ2-2): EAGVTQFPSHSVIEKGQTVTLRCDPISGHDNLYWYRRVMGKEIKFLLHFVKESKQDESGMPNNRFLAERTGGTYSTLKVQPAELEDSGVYFCASRSSGRALTGELFFGEGSRLTVL.

The V call is TRBV7-8, the J call TRBJ1-6, with D possibly matching TRBD1 (6 bases). V dropped 4 bases and J dropped 8 bases, with 15 bases sitting between them. This CDR3 is 15 amino acids long. The germline gives CDR1 SGHVS, CDR2 FQNEAQ. The DNA for the CDR3 is TGTGCCAGCAGCTGGAGGACAGCCTGGGATTCACCCCTCCACTTT. This gives the protein CASSWRTAWDSPLHF.

V usage is TRBV11-2 and J usage is TRBJ1-3; D possibly corresponds to TRBD1 (5 bases). The CDR3 is made up of 12 amino acids. V was trimmed by 5 bases and J by 9 bases, leaving 11 bases between them. Germline values: CDR1 SGHAT, CDR2 FQNNGV. The DNA for the CDR3 is TGTGCCAGCAGCACCCGGGGGGGCACCATATATTTT. This gives the protein CASSTRGGTIYF.

About this clone itself: The same CDR3 arises from other DNA sequences in this sample as well. The V and J genes are TRBV5-1 and TRBJ2-3; tentatively, D is TRBD1 (6 bases). Germline V lookup: CDR1 SGHRS, CDR2 YFSETQ. The CDR3 has 14 amino acids. Trimming removed 0 bases at V and 1 base at J, with 6 bases between. The CDR3 DNA reads TGCGCCAGCAGCTTGGAGGGGGGCACAGATACGCAGTATTTT. Its protein product is CASSLEGGTDTQYF.

This chain links TRBV28 with TRBJ1-5, with D possibly being TRBD1 (5 bases). The V gene lost 3 bases and the J gene lost 3 bases, with 9 bases spanning the gap. Germline V gives CDR1 MDHEN, CDR2 SYDVKM. The CDR3 has 14 residues. The CDR3 protein is CASSLGGPNQPQHF. In DNA, the CDR3 is TGTGCCAGCAGTTTGGGGGGTCCCAATCAGCCCCAGCATTTT.

The chain joins TRBV3-1 (or the pseudogene TRBV3-2) to TRBJ2-5, with 7 positions matching TRBD2. J was trimmed by 8 bases and V by 1 base; bases with no gene match: 7. Per the germline V gene, CDR1 is LGHDT and CDR2 is YNNKEL (reference sequence). The CDR3 runs 14 residues. Here the CDR3 reads CASSQGRLAPTQYF. The CDR3 DNA is TGTGCCAGCAGCCAAGGCCGACTAGCACCCACCCAGTACTTC.

This chain uses TRBV3-1 (or the pseudogene TRBV3-2) with TRBJ2-3; D possibly corresponds to TRBD2 (6 bases). CDR3 size: 16 residues. CDR1 LGHDT and CDR2 YNNKEL come from the germline V gene (reference sequence). V was shortened by 0 bases and J by 3 bases, with 13 bases between the two germline ends. CDR3 in DNA: TGTGCCAGCAGCCAAGATCTTGCGGGAATTACAGATACGCAGTATTTT. Its translation: CASSQDLAGITDTQYF.

J is TRBJ2-2 and V is TRBV7-9; no reliable D call. The CDR3 loop spans 16 amino acids. The germline V gene encodes CDR1 SEHNR and CDR2 FQNEAQ (reference sequence). V lost 4 bases to trimming and J lost 1 base, with 13 bases between them. CDR3 nucleotides: TGTGCCAGCAGCTCATATAGCCGGAGGAACACCGGGGAGCTGTTTTTT. It codes for CASSSYSRRNTGELFF.

CDR3 coding DNA: TGTGCCAGCAGCCCAAACAGGGGAGTGGACACTGAAGCTTTCTTT. It encodes CASSPNRGVDTEAFF. V is TRBV7-8 and J is TRBJ1-1; 7 bases align to TRBD1. The trim removed 5 bases at V and 3 bases at J, leaving 9 bases unmatched. The CDR3 is made up of 15 amino acids. The germline V gene encodes CDR1 SGHVS and CDR2 FQNEAQ.